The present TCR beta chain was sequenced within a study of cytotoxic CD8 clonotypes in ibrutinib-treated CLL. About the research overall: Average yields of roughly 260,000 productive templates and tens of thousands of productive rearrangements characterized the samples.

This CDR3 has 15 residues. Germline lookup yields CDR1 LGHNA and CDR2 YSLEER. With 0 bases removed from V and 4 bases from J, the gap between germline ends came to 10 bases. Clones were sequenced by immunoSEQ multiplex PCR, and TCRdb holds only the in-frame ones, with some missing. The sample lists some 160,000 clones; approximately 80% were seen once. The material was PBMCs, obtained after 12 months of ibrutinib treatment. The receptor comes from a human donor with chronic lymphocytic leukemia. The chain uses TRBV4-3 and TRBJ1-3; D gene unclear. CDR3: CASSQDPSPGNTIYF. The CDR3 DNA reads TGCGCCAGCAGCCAAGATCCGAGCCCGGGAAACACCATATATTTT.